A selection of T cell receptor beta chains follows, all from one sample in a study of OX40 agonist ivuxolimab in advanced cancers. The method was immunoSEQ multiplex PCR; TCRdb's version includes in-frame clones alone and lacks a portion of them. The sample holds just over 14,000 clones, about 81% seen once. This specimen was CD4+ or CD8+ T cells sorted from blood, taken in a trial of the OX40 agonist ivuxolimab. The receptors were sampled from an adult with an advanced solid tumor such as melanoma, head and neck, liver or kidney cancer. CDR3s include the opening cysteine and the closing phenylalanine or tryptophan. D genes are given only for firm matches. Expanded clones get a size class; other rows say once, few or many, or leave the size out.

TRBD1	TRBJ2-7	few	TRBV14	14	TGTGCCAGCAGCCAAACAGGGGTCTCCTACGAGCAGTACTTC	CASSQTGVSYEQYF
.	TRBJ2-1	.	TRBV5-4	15	TGTGCCAGCAGCCCGATAGAGAGCTCCTACAATGAGCAGTTCTTC	CASSPIESSYNEQFF
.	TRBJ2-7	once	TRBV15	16	TGTGCCACCAGCAGAGCCGTCAGGGGTTTTTCCTACGAGCAGTACTTC	CATSRAVRGFSYEQYF
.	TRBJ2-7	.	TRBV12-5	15	TGTGCTAGTGGTTTGCACAGGGAAGAATCCTACGAGCAGTACTTC	CASGLHREESYEQYF
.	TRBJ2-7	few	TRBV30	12	TGTGCCTGGGGTGGCGGTTCATACGAGCAGTACTTC	CAWGGGSYEQYF
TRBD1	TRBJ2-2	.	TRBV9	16	TGTGCCAGCAGACCAGGGGGAGCGACGGGCACCGGGGAGCTGTTTTTT	CASRPGGATGTGELFF
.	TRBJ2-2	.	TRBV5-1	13	TGCGCCAGCAGCCTCGATGGTACCGGGGAGCTGTTTTTT	CASSLDGTGELFF
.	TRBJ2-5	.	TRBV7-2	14	TGTGCCAGCAGCTACCTTCGGGACACAGAGACCCAGTACTTC	CASSYLRDTETQYF
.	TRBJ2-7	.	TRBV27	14	TGTGCCAGCAGCCCCCTCCTGAGCTCCTACGAGCAGTACTTC	CASSPLLSSYEQYF
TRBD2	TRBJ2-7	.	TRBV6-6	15	TGTGCCAGCAGTTACTCGCGGGAGTCTCCTTACGAGCAGTACTTC	CASSYSRESPYEQYF
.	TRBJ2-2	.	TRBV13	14	TGTGCCAGCAGCCTCGCCGGGACTACCGGGGAGCTGTTTTTT	CASSLAGTTGELFF
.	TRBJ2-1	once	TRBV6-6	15	TGTGCCAGCAGCCCTGGACTAAGCTCCTACAATGAGCAGTTCTTC	CASSPGLSSYNEQFF
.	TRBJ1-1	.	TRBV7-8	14	TGTGCCAGCAGCGTACAGGGTTCGTCCACTGAAGCTTTCTTT	CASSVQGSSTEAFF
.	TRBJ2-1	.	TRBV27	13	TGTGCCAGCACCTGGGGCAGCTACAATGAGCAGTTCTTC	CASTWGSYNEQFF
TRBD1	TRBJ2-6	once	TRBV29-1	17	TGCAGCGCTGGAACAGGGGTCCCATTTTCTGGGGCCAACGTCCTGACTTTC	CSAGTGVPFSGANVLTF
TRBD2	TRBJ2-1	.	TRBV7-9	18	TGTGCCAGCAGCAAACTAGGGACTAGCGGGACCCCCTACAATGAGCAGTTCTTC	CASSKLGTSGTPYNEQFF
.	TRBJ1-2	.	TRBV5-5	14	TGTGCCAGCAGCCTGACGGACAGCCCTGTTGGCTACACCTTC	CASSLTDSPVGYTF
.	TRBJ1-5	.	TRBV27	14	TGTGCCAGCAGTTCCTCCGGGACGCACCTGCCCCAGCATTTT	CASSSSGTHLPQHF
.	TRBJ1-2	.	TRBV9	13	TGTGCCAGCAGCGTAGGGAGCCAAAATGGCTACACCTTC	CASSVGSQNGYTF
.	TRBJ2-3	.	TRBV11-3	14	TGTGCCAGCAGCTTCGACAGGTCCACAGATACGCAGTATTTT	CASSFDRSTDTQYF
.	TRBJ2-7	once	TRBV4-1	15	TGCGCCTGCTCTACGGCTCCGGGGATTGCCTACGAGCAGTACTTC	CACSTAPGIAYEQYF
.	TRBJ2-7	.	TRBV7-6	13	TGTGCCAGCAGCCCGCAAGGGGGCTACGAGCAGTACTTC	CASSPQGGYEQYF